The rows below give T cell receptor beta chains drawn from one sample of a study of vaccination effects on CD4 cells after COVID-19. The antigens of these receptors remain unknown. Here immunoSEQ multiplex PCR was the method, and the copy in TCRdb shows in-frame clones only, minus some. The data hold approximately 70,000 clones, with roughly 73% observed a single time. The material was CD4+ T cells from PBMCs cultured with HIV peptides, obtained before COVID-19 vaccination. The receptors come from a human donor who had a prior SARS-CoV-2 infection. Each CDR3 is given with its conserved first and last residue. A D gene is named only where the DNA matches it firmly. Rows give clone size only sometimes, using once, few, many, or a class for an expanded clone.

J gene,V gene,clone size,D gene,CDR3 DNA,CDR3 protein
TRBJ2-3,TRBV7-2,.,.,TGTGCCAGCAGCCGCCGGTGGGGGGCAGATACGCAGTATTTT,CASSRRWGADTQYF
TRBJ2-1,TRBV18,.,TRBD1,TGTGCCAGCTCACCACCGAGCAGGGGGCTAATGGTAAATGAGCAGTTCTTC,CASSPPSRGLMVNEQFF
TRBJ2-1,TRBV2,.,.,TGTGCCAGCAGAGGACCGCGGGTGTCGCAGTTCTTC,CASRGPRVSQFF
TRBJ1-2,TRBV6-5,.,TRBD1,TGTGCCAGCAGTTACTCGAGTCCGGGACAGGGTTATGGCTACACCTTC,CASSYSSPGQGYGYTF
TRBJ2-7,TRBV7-2,.,TRBD2,TGTGCCAGCAGCTTAGCCAGCGGGGGAGGTGGGACCTACGAGCAGTACTTC,CASSLASGGGGTYEQYF
TRBJ2-1,TRBV2,.,.,TGTGCCAGCAGTGTTATCCGGGTCACCTACAATGAGCAGTTCTTC,CASSVIRVTYNEQFF
TRBJ2-3,TRBV6-2/TRBV6-3,.,TRBD2,TGTGCCAGCAGTTCGGCTAGCGGGAGGGGGGTCGGAGATACGCAGTATTTT,CASSSASGRGVGDTQYF
TRBJ1-5,TRBV10-3,.,TRBD1,TGTGCCATCGCGGGACAGCTGAATCAGCCCCAGCATTTT,CAIAGQLNQPQHF
TRBJ2-7,TRBV5-1,.,TRBD1,TGCGCCAGCAGCTTGGTAGGGACAGACCGATTCGAAGCCTACGAGCAGTACTTC,CASSLVGTDRFEAYEQYF
TRBJ2-3,TRBV21-1,few,.,TGTGCCAGCTCCCCAATTCAGGGAGAAGGCACAGATACGCAGTATTTT,CASSPIQGEGTDTQYF
TRBJ2-1,TRBV19,.,TRBD2,TGTGCCAGTAGTCTCACGGGGGCGGGAGGCATTGAGCAGTTCTTC,CASSLTGAGGIEQFF
TRBJ2-1,TRBV29-1,once,.,TGCAGCGTTGTGCTCCGTTCGGTCGGTAATGAGCAGTTCTTC,CSVVLRSVGNEQFF
TRBJ1-4,TRBV6-6,.,TRBD1,TGTGCCAGCAGCACCACCGGGACAGGGGGAGAAAAACTGTTTTTT,CASSTTGTGGEKLFF
TRBJ2-2,TRBV5-4,.,TRBD1,TGTGCCAGCAGCTCGAACGTCAGGGGGCATCCGAACACCGGGGAGCTGTTTTTT,CASSSNVRGHPNTGELFF
TRBJ1-1,TRBV2,.,.,TGTGCCAGCAGTGATGGCAGGGGTGGGCCTGAAGCTTTCTTT,CASSDGRGGPEAFF
TRBJ2-1,TRBV4-2,.,.,TGTGCCAGCAGCCAAGAGGCGAGAGGGACCTACAATGAGCAGTTCTTC,CASSQEARGTYNEQFF
TRBJ2-2,TRBV9,.,.,TGTGCCAGCAGCCCCCGTGGCCGGGCCGGGGAGCTGTTTTTT,CASSPRGRAGELFF
TRBJ2-7,TRBV5-5,.,TRBD1,TGTGCCAGCAGACCCGGGACAGGGGGATACGAGCAGTACTTC,CASRPGTGGYEQYF
TRBJ1-1,TRBV28,few,.,TGTGCCAGCAGTTTGGTAGGATTGAACACTGAAGCTTTCTTT,CASSLVGLNTEAFF
TRBJ1-6,TRBV13,.,.,TGTGCCAGCAGCACCCGGGGGGGCGGTAGTTCACCCCTCCACTTT,CASSTRGGGSSPLHF
TRBJ1-1,TRBV9,.,.,TGTGCCAGCAGCGTACGCGCAGACGCTTCCCCGAGTGACGCTGAAGCTTTCTTT,CASSVRADASPSDAEAFF
TRBJ1-6,TRBV15,once,.,TGTGCCACCAGCAGAGATCAAGGCAGGGATTCACCCCTCCACTTT,CATSRDQGRDSPLHF
TRBJ2-1,TRBV12-5,few,.,TGTGCTAGTGGTCCGTCGAGCTCCTACAATGAGCAGTTCTTC,CASGPSSSYNEQFF
TRBJ1-3,TRBV9,.,TRBD1,TGTGCCAGCAGCGTTGGGACAGGAGGAAACACCATATATTTT,CASSVGTGGNTIYF
TRBJ1-1,TRBV18,.,.,TGTGCCAGCTCACCATCCCTAACAGGGTCTGAAGCTTTCTTT,CASSPSLTGSEAFF
TRBJ2-5,TRBV9,once,TRBD2,TGTGCCAGCAGCGTAGCTTTTGAAGCGGGGGGGCAAGAGACCCAGTACTTC,CASSVAFEAGGQETQYF
TRBJ2-7,TRBV7-8,once,.,TGTGCCAGCAGCTCAAACGCCCCTTCCTACGAGCAGTACTTC,CASSSNAPSYEQYF
TRBJ2-7,TRBV6-5,few,TRBD2,TGTGCCAGCAGAGTAGGACTAGCCAACTACGAGCAGTACTTC,CASRVGLANYEQYF
TRBJ2-5,TRBV3-1/TRBV3-2,.,.,TGTGCCAGCAGCCAAGTGGGATTCAGGGAAAGCCAGTACTTC,CASSQVGFRESQYF
TRBJ1-2,TRBV27,few,TRBD1,TGTGCCAGCAGAGCCTGGACAGGGGGCTCGAAAGGCTACACCTTC,CASRAWTGGSKGYTF
TRBJ1-5,TRBV19,.,.,TGTGCCAGTAGTATAGAAGACGACGGTTCTCAGCCCCAGCATTTT,CASSIEDDGSQPQHF
TRBJ2-7,TRBV4-1,once,TRBD2,TGCGCCAGCAGCCAAGTGTCTAGCGGGAATCGCGAGCAGTACTTC,CASSQVSSGNREQYF
TRBJ2-1,TRBV15,.,.,TGTGCCACCAGCAGAGACAGGTGGGACGATGAGCAGTTCTTC,CATSRDRWDDEQFF
TRBJ1-5,TRBV2,.,.,TGTGCCAGCAGGGACACACACTATCAGCCCCAGCATTTT,CASRDTHYQPQHF
TRBJ2-2,TRBV7-7,few,TRBD2,TGTGCTAGCAGCGGGACGGGTCACACCGGGGAGCTGTTTTTT,CASSGTGHTGELFF
TRBJ2-1,TRBV5-1,.,TRBD2,TGCGCCAGCAGCTTTCTCGGACTAGCCTGGAATGAGCAGTTCTTC,CASSFLGLAWNEQFF
TRBJ2-3,TRBV5-1,.,.,TGCGCCAGCGCACTCCATTCAGATACGCAGTATTTT,CASALHSDTQYF
TRBJ2-1,TRBV5-1,.,TRBD2,TGCGCCAGCAGCTGGAGTACTAGCGGGTACAATGAGCAGTTCTTC,CASSWSTSGYNEQFF
TRBJ2-1,TRBV7-2,.,.,TGTGCCAGCAGCTTAGCGTCCGACTACAATGAGCAGTTCTTC,CASSLASDYNEQFF
TRBJ2-1,TRBV27,.,.,TGTGCCAGCAGTTTAGGCGGTCGTTGGGGCAATGAGCAGTTCTTC,CASSLGGRWGNEQFF
TRBJ2-1,TRBV4-1,medium-sized,.,TGCGCCAGCAGCCGAGGGGGGCGGGCGGGAGAAAATGAGCAGTTCTTC,CASSRGGRAGENEQFF
TRBJ2-2,TRBV29-1,.,.,TGCAGCGTAGGGGTGCCCGGGGAGCTGTTTTTT,CSVGVPGELFF
TRBJ2-5,TRBV9,.,.,TGTGCCAGCAGCGTAGCTAAGGAGGAGACCCAGTACTTC,CASSVAKEETQYF
TRBJ1-6,TRBV7-2,.,TRBD1,TGTGCCAGCAGCCGGACAGGAGATAATTCACCCCTCCACTTT,CASSRTGDNSPLHF
TRBJ2-7,TRBV18,.,.,TGTGCCAGCTCCTCCTACCAGGCGGATCAATCCTACGAGCAGTACTTC,CASSSYQADQSYEQYF
TRBJ1-1,TRBV6-1,.,.,TGTGCCAGCAGGCGGCAGGGGAACACTGAAGCTTTCTTT,CASRRQGNTEAFF
TRBJ1-2,TRBV15,.,.,TGTGCCACCAGCAGGGGTGGTCGGGCAGAAGTTACTAACTATGGCTACACCTTC,CATSRGGRAEVTNYGYTF
TRBJ1-1,TRBV21-1,.,.,TGTGCCAGCCTTTCGGACAGGGGGGTGAGGACTGAAGCTTTCTTT,CASLSDRGVRTEAFF
TRBJ2-2,TRBV7-9,.,.,TGTGCCAGCAGCTTATGGGACACCGGGGAGCTGTTTTTT,CASSLWDTGELFF
TRBJ2-7,TRBV30,.,.,TGTGCCTGGAGTGTTTTGCGAGGGAGCTCCTACGAGCAGTACTTC,CAWSVLRGSSYEQYF
TRBJ1-6,TRBV18,.,.,TGTGCCAGCTCACCATTCCAGCGGCAGGAAGCGTCACCCCTCCACTTT,CASSPFQRQEASPLHF
TRBJ1-3,TRBV19,.,.,TGTGCCAGTGGTAAGCCTGGAAACACCATATATTTT,CASGKPGNTIYF